Below are 19 T cell receptor beta chains sequenced from a single sample in a study of blood T cells in healthy people across ages. Combining a sample-barcoded 5' primer with a J-beta primer mix, a second PCR ran for 7 to 11 cycles. TCRdb re-analysed the 5' RACE reads in MiXCR, keeping a single row per CDR3 protein. This table has more than 900,000 distinct CDR3 sequences, 25% to 30% appearing once. This same sample was also taken into another study, of T cells of mothers and their children.

Sequenced: blood. The receptors were gathered from a woman in her thirties or forties in good health.

At least ten counts were recorded for this clonotype. The gene calls are TRBV27 and TRBJ2-1, with no clear D. The V gene's germline CDR1 is MNHEY and CDR2 SMNVEV (reference sequence). V was shortened by 2 bases and J by 1 base, with 9 bases between the two germline ends. The CDR3 sequence is 15 residues long. The CDR3 nucleotides read TGTGCCAGCAGTTTAGACGGCACTTCCTACAATGAGCAGTTCTTC. Translating it yields CASSLDGTSYNEQFF.

The chain combines TRBV11-2 with TRBJ1-1; 8 bases are shared with TRBD1. The length of the CDR3 is 16 residues. Germline V gene lookup returns CDR1 SGHAT and CDR2 FQNNGV. Losses at the gene ends were 5 bases for V and 5 bases for J; bases not matched to a gene: 13. CDR3 DNA sequence: TGTGCCAGCAGCCCCGGACAGGGAAGGATGGGGACTGAAGCTTTCTTT. As protein: CASSPGQGRMGTEAFF.

V is TRBV6-1 and J is TRBJ1-2, with D unresolved. The CDR3 extends over 17 amino acids. Germline CDR1 reads MNHNS; CDR2 reads SASEGT. Trimming pared 2 bases from V and 7 bases from J, leaving 23 bases between. The DNA of the CDR3 is TGTGCCAGCAGTGAACCATCCGGACTTCCAGACGACTGTGGCTACACCTTC. Protein sequence: CASSEPSGLPDDCGYTF.

The sample holds one count of this clonotype. This may arise from a read error, as a much more abundant clone is one base away. The chain has TRBV10-3 and TRBJ2-1; no clear D gene. Judging by the DNA end, TRBJ2-7 fits better; the J call may be wrong. Germline values: CDR1 ENHRY, CDR2 SYGVKD. The CDR3 spans 12 residues. CDR3 in DNA: TGTGCCATCAGCGACAACTCCTACGAGCAGTACTTC. Encoded protein: CAISDNSYEQYF.

This chain connects TRBV5-1 to TRBJ1-5; D is perhaps TRBD1 (5 bases). The CDR3 is 13 residues long. V was trimmed by 4 bases and J by 7 bases, leaving 12 bases between them. Germline-derived CDR1 and CDR2 are SGHRS and YFSETQ. CDR3 sequence: CASSPRPGQPQHF. As DNA, the CDR3 is TGCGCCAGCAGCCCCAGACCAGGGCAGCCCCAGCATTTT.

The rearrangement uses TRBV7-9 and TRBJ1-1, with TRBD1 as a possible D gene (6 bases). This CDR3 is built from 12 residues. V dropped 9 bases and J dropped 3 bases, with 11 bases sitting between them. From germline, CDR1 is SEHNR and CDR2 FQNEAQ (reference sequence). CDR3 protein: CASSRTDTEAFF. For the CDR3, the DNA is TGTGCCAGTAGCCGGACAGACACTGAAGCTTTCTTT.

This clonotype was picked up a small number of times. The V call is TRBV6-4, the J call TRBJ1-1, with D maybe TRBD1 (5 bases). Germline V CDR1 and CDR2: MRHNA, SNTAGT. Trimming stripped 2 bases from V and 11 bases from J, with 12 bases between. The CDR3 loop spans 12 amino acids. CDR3 residues: CASSDRTGVAFF. The CDR3, as DNA: TGTGCCAGCAGTGACCGGACGGGGGTCGCTTTCTTT.

This clonotype was detected a few times. The chain is built from TRBV19 and TRBJ1-2; D is unclear. V was cut by 0 bases and J by 6 bases, with 20 bases left in between. CDR1 and CDR2 from the germline V gene are LNHDA and SQIVND (reference sequence). The CDR3 runs to 17 residues. As DNA, the CDR3 is TGTGCCAGTAGTATAGATCTAATAGCGACAAGGGAGGATGGCTACACCTTC. Translation gives CASSIDLIATREDGYTF. Looking up the rest from reference TRBV19 and TRBJ1-2 gives the full variable domain: DGGITQSPKYLFRKEGQNVTLSCEQNLNHDAMYWYRQDPGQGLRLIYYSQIVNDFQKGDIAEGYSVSREKKESFPLTVTSAQKNPTAFYLCASSIDLIATREDGYTFGSGTRLTVV.

This clonotype was seen more than once but under ten times. The rearrangement links TRBV6-6 to TRBJ1-5; D is perhaps TRBD1 (5 bases). Germline V CDR1 and CDR2: MNHNY, SVGAGI (reference sequence). The CDR3 totals 13 residues. V was clipped by 8 bases and J by 2 bases, with 10 bases between them. The CDR3 protein is CASCWDGNQPQHF. The CDR3 coding sequence is TGTGCCAGCTGTTGGGACGGCAATCAGCCCCAGCATTTT.

Only a few counts were recorded for this clonotype. The chain couples TRBV7-6 to TRBJ1-4, with a possible D match to TRBD1 (5 bases). Germline V gene lookup returns CDR1 SGHVS and CDR2 FNYEAQ. The CDR3 runs 14 residues. Trimming took off 5 bases at V and 8 bases at J, with 15 bases between the two ends. The CDR3 spells CASSALGEREKLFF. The CDR3 nucleotides read TGTGCCAGCAGCGCCCTGGGGGAGAGGGAAAAACTGTTTTTT.

This clonotype was seen ten or more times. This chain joins TRBV7-2 and TRBJ2-3; no definite D call. V was cut by 10 bases and J by 1 base, with 6 bases left in between. The CDR3 totals 11 residues. CDR1 and CDR2 (germline): SGHTA, FQGNSA. The CDR3 DNA reads as TGTGCCACCAAAGGCACAGATACGCAGTATTTT. Its protein product is CATKGTDTQYF.

The rearrangement uses TRBV4-2 and TRBJ1-5; a weak D match, TRBD1 (6 bases). Trimming left V 9 bases short and J 2 bases short, with 14 bases between. This CDR3 is built from 14 residues. CDR1 is LGHNA and CDR2 is YNFKEQ in the germline V gene. The CDR3 sequence is CARTGAGGNQPQHF. The CDR3 DNA is TGTGCCAGGACAGGAGCCGGAGGCAATCAGCCCCAGCATTTT.

This clonotype has ten or more counts. The chain combines TRBV28 with TRBJ2-5; D assignment may be TRBD1 or TRBD2 (6 bases each). Per the germline V gene, CDR1 is MDHEN and CDR2 is SYDVKM. V was shortened by 6 bases and J by 5 bases, with 19 bases between the two germline ends. The CDR3 spans 15 residues. CDR3 protein: CASRHGGNRVETQYF. As DNA, the CDR3 is TGTGCCAGCAGACACGGGGGAAACAGGGTTGAGACCCAGTACTTC.

The rearrangement uses TRBV6-2 or TRBV6-3 and TRBJ2-7, with 8 bases fitting TRBD2. V shed 3 bases and J 2 bases; nucleotides not matched to a gene: 6. CDR3 length equals 15 residues. Germline CDR1 MNHEY, CDR2 SVGEGT. This CDR3 is CASSYLAGGTYEQYF. The CDR3, as DNA: TGTGCCAGCAGTTATTTGGCGGGGGGAACCTACGAGCAGTACTTC.

This clonotype came up once. Sequence at one end of the junction differs from germline and may be a read error. The chain has TRBV12-3 or TRBV12-4 and TRBJ1-2, with a possible D match to TRBD1 (6 bases). This CDR3 region has 14 residues. The CDR3 DNA reads TGTGCCAGCAGTTTTAGTACAGGGACTTATGGCCACACCTTC. Its protein is CASSFSTGTYGHTF.

V is TRBV30 and J is TRBJ2-4, with unresolved D. Germline CDR1 reads GTSNPN; CDR2 reads SVGIG (reference sequence). The CDR3 covers 16 residues. Trimming stripped 8 bases from V and 13 bases from J, with 33 bases between. Here the CDR3 DNA reads TGTGCCCCCAAGGGCCCGAGCTCCCAAAAAGCAGATACGCAGTACTTC. This translates into CAPKGPSSQKADTQYF.

This clonotype was picked up many times. The genes are TRBV27 and TRBJ2-3; TRBD2 is a possible D gene (5 bases). CDR3 length: 15 amino acids. In germline, CDR1 is MNHEY, CDR2 SMNVEV (reference sequence). Trimming took off 2 bases at V and 1 base at J, with 10 bases between the two ends. CDR3 DNA sequence: TGTGCCAGCAGTTTAAAGCGAGCGGGCACAGATACGCAGTATTTT. It yields the protein CASSLKRAGTDTQYF.

This clonotype was counted many times. The rearrangement uses TRBV9 and TRBJ1-4, with D hard to call. Germline V gene data show CDR1 as SGDLS and CDR2 as YYNGEE. The CDR3 loop spans 15 amino acids. V was pared by 0 bases and J by 0 bases, with 6 bases between. The CDR3 DNA sequence: TGTGCCAGCAGCGTAGGCGGGGCAACTAATGAAAAACTGTTTTTT. Its translation is CASSVGGATNEKLFF.

This chain joins TRBV7-2 and TRBJ1-1; possibly TRBD1 for D (5 bases). Trimming removed 5 bases from V and 0 bases from J, with 13 bases in between. Per the germline V gene, CDR1 is SGHTA and CDR2 is FQGNSA. The CDR3 runs to 15 residues. CDR3 protein: CASSKGELMNTEAFF. CDR3 coding DNA: TGTGCCAGCAGCAAAGGGGAGCTCATGAACACTGAAGCTTTCTTT.